Listed below are T cell receptor beta chains from one sample, sequenced in a study of shared clonotypes between healthy human individuals. Here immunoSEQ multiplex PCR was the method, and the copy in TCRdb shows in-frame clones only, minus some. There are about 530,000 clones in the sample; almost 80% occur only once, and approximately 13% lies in the top ten. The sample taken for sequencing was PBMCs. All receptors derive from a woman aged 40 to 50 in good health. Some clones in this sample may be carry-over from other donors' samples. Each CDR3 is given with its conserved first and last residue. Fields, in order: J gene, clone size, V gene, D gene, CDR3 protein, CDR3 DNA. A D gene is named only where the DNA matches it firmly. For some rows the clone size is stated as once, few or many, or as a class when expanded; others skip it.

j_call: TRBJ2-7; clone_size: once; v_call: TRBV6-1; d_call: TRBD1; cdr3_aa: CASSLRDRGYEQYF; cdr3_nt: TGTGCCAGCAGTCTCCGGGACAGGGGGTACGAGCAGTACTTC
j_call: TRBJ1-1; clone_size: NA; v_call: TRBV7-8; d_call: NA; cdr3_aa: CASSFRNTEAFF; cdr3_nt: TGTGCCAGCAGCTTTCGGAACACTGAAGCTTTCTTT
j_call: TRBJ2-7; clone_size: few; v_call: TRBV7-3; d_call: TRBD2; cdr3_aa: CASSLDSGNSYEQYF; cdr3_nt: TGTGCCAGCAGCCTAGATAGCGGGAACTCCTACGAGCAGTACTTC
j_call: TRBJ2-7; clone_size: NA; v_call: TRBV28; d_call: NA; cdr3_aa: CASTTTRLARSYEQYF; cdr3_nt: TGTGCCAGCACCACTACCAGGCTAGCAAGGAGCTACGAGCAGTACTTC
j_call: TRBJ2-7; clone_size: NA; v_call: TRBV28; d_call: NA; cdr3_aa: CASSLPTGQAYEQYF; cdr3_nt: TGTGCCAGCAGTTTACCCACCGGACAAGCCTACGAGCAGTACTTC
j_call: TRBJ2-1; clone_size: NA; v_call: TRBV9; d_call: NA; cdr3_aa: CASSSSLRSHNEQFF; cdr3_nt: TGTGCCAGCAGCTCCTCCCTGAGGAGCCACAATGAGCAGTTCTTC
j_call: TRBJ1-5; clone_size: NA; v_call: TRBV5-8; d_call: NA; cdr3_aa: CASTPGGIRAQPQHF; cdr3_nt: TGTGCCAGCACCCCTGGAGGGATCCGGGCTCAGCCCCAGCATTTT
j_call: TRBJ2-7; clone_size: NA; v_call: TRBV11-2; d_call: NA; cdr3_aa: CASSLNSVGEQYF; cdr3_nt: TGTGCCAGCAGCTTGAACAGCGTAGGTGAGCAGTACTTC
j_call: TRBJ1-1; clone_size: NA; v_call: TRBV29-1; d_call: TRBD1; cdr3_aa: CSVAQGSGGNTEAFF; cdr3_nt: TGCAGCGTTGCACAGGGGTCCGGTGGGAACACTGAAGCTTTCTTT
j_call: TRBJ1-1; clone_size: NA; v_call: TRBV30; d_call: TRBD1; cdr3_aa: CAWTRTGHTEAFF; cdr3_nt: TGTGCCTGGACTCGGACAGGGCACACTGAAGCTTTCTTT
j_call: TRBJ1-1; clone_size: once; v_call: TRBV7-3; d_call: NA; cdr3_aa: CASSSTALNTEAFF; cdr3_nt: TGTGCCAGCAGCTCGACGGCGCTAAACACTGAAGCTTTCTTT
j_call: TRBJ2-1; clone_size: NA; v_call: TRBV28; d_call: NA; cdr3_aa: CASSSGPQTFNEQFF; cdr3_nt: TGTGCCAGCAGTTCCGGACCCCAGACTTTCAATGAGCAGTTCTTC
j_call: TRBJ2-7; clone_size: NA; v_call: TRBV7-2; d_call: TRBD1; cdr3_aa: CASSLEGGQVYEQYF; cdr3_nt: TGTGCCAGCAGCTTAGAAGGGGGACAGGTCTACGAGCAGTACTTC
j_call: TRBJ2-7; clone_size: once; v_call: TRBV28; d_call: TRBD2; cdr3_aa: CASRLAGGPFYEQYF; cdr3_nt: TGTGCCAGCAGGCTAGCGGGAGGGCCTTTCTACGAGCAGTACTTC
j_call: TRBJ2-7; clone_size: NA; v_call: TRBV4-1; d_call: NA; cdr3_aa: CASSQGLALDEQYF; cdr3_nt: TGCGCCAGCAGCCAAGGCCTAGCTCTCGACGAGCAGTACTTC
j_call: TRBJ2-7; clone_size: NA; v_call: TRBV28; d_call: NA; cdr3_aa: CASSSPDPPSYEQYF; cdr3_nt: TGTGCCAGCAGCTCTCCGGATCCACCTTCCTACGAGCAGTACTTC
j_call: TRBJ2-1; clone_size: NA; v_call: TRBV28; d_call: NA; cdr3_aa: CASSQSMAPGVDEQFF; cdr3_nt: TGTGCCAGCAGTCAATCAATGGCCCCGGGAGTGGATGAGCAGTTCTTC
j_call: TRBJ1-3; clone_size: NA; v_call: TRBV15; d_call: TRBD1; cdr3_aa: CATSPRGTGVGGNTIYF; cdr3_nt: TGTGCCACCAGCCCCCGCGGGACAGGGGTCGGTGGAAACACCATATATTTT